A single sample gave rise to the 23 T cell receptor beta chains below, sequenced in a study of OX40 agonist ivuxolimab in advanced cancers. Assay used: immunoSEQ multiplex PCR; TCRdb lists only in-frame clones, some missing. The data hold around 50,000 clones, with 70% to 90% observed a single time. This specimen consisted of CD4+ or CD8+ T cells sorted from blood, obtained in a trial of the OX40 agonist ivuxolimab. The receptors derive from an adult with an advanced solid tumor such as melanoma, head and neck, liver or kidney cancer.

V is TRBV18 and J is TRBJ2-2; no clear D gene. The CDR3 is made up of 18 amino acids. The V gene's germline CDR1 is KGHSH and CDR2 LQKENI. The V gene lost 4 bases and the J gene lost 2 bases, with 20 bases spanning the gap. CDR3 sequence: CASSLADSPHFNTGELFF. For the CDR3, the DNA is TGTGCCAGCTCACTAGCAGACTCCCCCCACTTCAACACCGGGGAGCTGTTTTTT.

The chain is built from TRBV29-1 and TRBJ2-2; 13 bases agree with TRBD2. CDR1 and CDR2 from the germline V gene are SQVTM and ANQGSEA. The ends lost 4 bases at V and 1 base at J; junction bases unmatched: 0. The CDR3 is 15 residues long. CDR3 amino acids: CSVGTSGGNTGELFF. In DNA form, the CDR3 reads TGCAGCGTTGGGACTAGCGGGGGGAACACCGGGGAGCTGTTTTTT.

The chain is built from TRBV19 and TRBJ1-4, with D possibly matching TRBD1 (6 bases). CDR1 and CDR2 (germline): LNHDA, SQIVND (reference sequence). The CDR3 is made up of 17 amino acids. The V end was cut by 3 bases, the J end by 5 bases, with 19 bases between. CDR3 in amino acids: CASSIPGGGVVNEKLFF. The CDR3, as DNA: TGTGCCAGTAGTATCCCCGGGGGGGGCGTCGTGAATGAAAAACTGTTTTTT.

V is TRBV1 and J is TRBJ2-7. TRBV1 is a pseudogene segment. This CDR3 spans 16 amino acids. The CDR3 region has the DNA TGCACCAGCAGCCAAGGGGAGGGGGCTTCCTCCTACGAGCAGTACTTC. Amino acid sequence: CTSSQGEGASSYEQYF.

The count of this clone is one. J is TRBJ2-3 and V is TRBV10-3, with no clear D. V was shortened by 4 bases and J by 2 bases, with 10 bases between the two germline ends. Per germline, CDR1 ENHRY and CDR2 SYGVKD. The CDR3 length is 14 residues. CDR3 DNA sequence: TGTGCCATCAGTGCGAGTGGCAACACAGATACGCAGTATTTT. Residues: CAISASGNTDTQYF.

This clone was seen only a few times. The V and J genes are TRBV2 and TRBJ1-6, with D possibly being TRBD1 (6 bases). Germline-derived CDR1 and CDR2 are SNHLY and FYNNEI. The V end was cut by 5 bases, the J end by 7 bases, with 12 bases between. The CDR3 is 14 residues long. This CDR3 reads CASSFQGKNSPLHF. The CDR3 DNA reads as TGTGCCAGCAGTTTTCAGGGGAAGAATTCACCCCTCCACTTT.

This sequence joins TRBV7-9 and TRBJ1-2; D unresolved. This CDR3 spans 13 amino acids. Per the germline V gene, CDR1 is SEHNR and CDR2 is FQNEAQ (reference sequence). Trimming took off 2 bases at V and 5 bases at J, with 9 bases between the two ends. CDR3 in DNA: TGTGCCAGCAGCTTAATTACAGCTTATGGCTACACCTTC. Translated: CASSLITAYGYTF. Full variable domain (outside the CDR3, taken from reference TRBV7-9 and TRBJ1-2): DTGVSQNPRHKITKRGQNVTFRCDPISEHNRLYWYRQTLGQGPEFLTYFQNEAQLEKSRLLSDRFSAERPKGSFSTLEIQRTEQGDSAMYLCASSLITAYGYTFGSGTRLTVV.

This clone was counted between two and nine times. The V and J genes are TRBV14 and TRBJ2-2, with a possible D match to TRBD1 (6 bases). V gave up 2 bases and J gave up 1 base, with 11 bases separating them. The CDR3 has 16 amino acids. Germline CDR1 SGHDN, CDR2 FVKESK. In DNA form, the CDR3 reads TGTGCCAGCAGCCAAAACCAGGGGTGGAACACCGGGGAGCTGTTTTTT. Its translation is CASSQNQGWNTGELFF.

In its sample, this clone was seen a few times. The rearrangement links TRBV15 to TRBJ1-4; 10 nucleotides line up with TRBD1. The CDR3 runs to 16 residues. Per germline, CDR1 LNHNV and CDR2 YYDKDF (reference sequence). V lost 3 bases, J lost 6 bases, and 7 bases stayed unmatched. As DNA, the CDR3 is TGTGCCACCAGCAGTGATCCCGGGACAGGGGATGAAAAACTGTTTTTT. Residues: CATSSDPGTGDEKLFF.

The chain carries TRBV5-1 and TRBJ2-3; D may correspond to TRBD1 or TRBD2 (5 bases each). Germline V CDR1 and CDR2: SGHRS, YFSETQ. V gave up 2 bases and J gave up 3 bases, with 16 bases separating them. The CDR3 sequence is 16 residues long. In DNA form, the CDR3 reads TGCGCCAGCAGCTTCGGTCTAGCTAGGGGAACAGATACGCAGTATTTT. Protein: CASSFGLARGTDTQYF.

The genes are TRBV7-2 and TRBJ2-1; D possibly corresponds to TRBD2 (7 bases). The ends were cut back, 7 bases at V and 6 bases at J, with 16 bases in the middle. The CDR3 has 14 residues. Germline V gene sequence: CDR1 SGHTA, CDR2 FQGNSA. CDR3 in amino acids: CASTLGGGSNEQFF. The CDR3 nucleotides read TGTGCCAGCACGCTGGGAGGGGGTAGCAATGAGCAGTTCTTC.

The chain combines TRBV9 with TRBJ2-1; D remains ambiguous. Germline V gene sequence: CDR1 SGDLS, CDR2 YYNGEE. V lost 3 bases and J 0 bases, leaving 7 bases between the germline ends. The CDR3 runs 14 residues. The CDR3: CASSEDASYNEQFF. CDR3 coding DNA: TGTGCCAGCAGCGAGGACGCCTCCTACAATGAGCAGTTCTTC.

The J gene is TRBJ2-1, the V gene TRBV7-3; unclear D gene. Trimming pared 2 bases from V and 4 bases from J, leaving 12 bases between. This CDR3 has 15 residues. Germline CDR1 is SGHTA and CDR2 is FQGTGA. CDR3 DNA sequence: TGTGCCAGCAGCTTATTGGCCTCCCTATACAATGAGCAGTTCTTC. It is translated as CASSLLASLYNEQFF.

With respect to this clone: A read error may account for a junction end that differs from germline. V is TRBV7-7 and J is TRBJ2-7; a possible D gene is TRBD2 (6 bases). This CDR3 is built from 17 residues. The V gene's germline CDR1 is SSHAT and CDR2 FNYEAQ (reference sequence). CDR3 DNA sequence: TGTGCTAGCAGCTTATGCAACCCGGGAGCGGAGAGTTACGAGCAGTACTTC. It yields the protein CASSLCNPGAESYEQYF. The whole variable domain, filled in from reference TRBV7-7 and TRBJ2-7, reads GAGVSQSPRYKVTKRGQDVTLRCDPISSHATLYWYQQALGQGPEFLTYFNYEAQPDKSGLPSDRFSAERPEGSISTLTIQRTEQRDSAMYRCASSLCNPGAESYEQYFGPGTRLTVT.

This clone appeared a few times. The chain is built from TRBV2 and TRBJ2-3; TRBD2 aligns across 10 bases. Trimming took 9 bases from V and 2 from J; bases not matched to a gene: 5. The germline gives CDR1 SNHLY, CDR2 FYNNEI. The length of the CDR3 is 14 residues. CDR3 loop: CAREAGGITDTQYF. CDR3 nucleotide sequence: TGTGCCAGAGAAGCGGGAGGGATCACAGATACGCAGTATTTT. Complete variable domain (other parts from reference TRBV2 and TRBJ2-3): EPEVTQTPSHQVTQMGQEVILRCVPISNHLYFYWYRQILGQKVEFLVSFYNNEISEKSEIFDDQFSVERPDGSNFTLKIRSTKLEDSAMYFCAREAGGITDTQYFGPGTRLTVL.

This chain uses TRBV19 with TRBJ2-1; D is possibly TRBD2 (5 bases). The CDR3 runs 14 residues. The germline CDR1 and CDR2 sequences are LNHDA and SQIVND (reference sequence). Trimming removed 8 bases from V and 9 bases from J, with 20 bases in between. This CDR3 reads CASQQSGTWGEQFF. CDR3 DNA sequence: TGTGCCAGTCAACAAAGCGGAACCTGGGGTGAGCAGTTCTTC.

The gene calls are TRBV11-1 and TRBJ2-5; 8 bases match TRBD1. Germline V gene data show CDR1 as SGHAT and CDR2 as FQDESV (reference sequence). This CDR3 has 14 amino acids. The J segment lost 6 bases and the V segment lost 5 bases, leaving 8 bases of the junction unmatched. The CDR3 sequence is CASSQPRQGKTQYF. The CDR3 region has the DNA TGTGCCAGCAGCCAACCCCGACAGGGGAAGACCCAGTACTTC.

The rearrangement links TRBV6-5 to TRBJ2-7; 11 bases align to TRBD2. With V trimmed by 4 bases and J by 3 bases, 2 bases remained unmatched. Looked up from germline, CDR1 is MNHEY and CDR2 is SVGAGI. The CDR3 is made up of 14 amino acids. CDR3 amino acids: CASSFSGRGYEQYF. The CDR3 nucleotides are TGTGCCAGCAGTTTTAGCGGGAGGGGCTACGAGCAGTACTTC.

This chain connects TRBV28 to TRBJ2-7, with D perhaps TRBD2 (6 bases). V gave up 5 bases and J gave up 6 bases, with 20 bases separating them. Germline CDR1 reads MDHEN; CDR2 reads SYDVKM. CDR3 length: 15 amino acids. This chain's CDR3 is CASSTQWGVISEQYF. The CDR3 nucleotides are TGTGCCAGCAGTACCCAGTGGGGGGTAATAAGCGAGCAGTACTTC.

J is TRBJ1-2 and V is TRBV28; D uncertain. Trimming took off 5 bases at V and 4 bases at J, with 11 bases between the two ends. This CDR3 has 13 amino acids. CDR1 is MDHEN, CDR2 SYDVKM, per germline. CDR3 DNA: TGTGCCAGCAGTCCAACAAGGGTCTATGGCTACACCTTC. Its translation: CASSPTRVYGYTF.

The chain combines TRBV2 with TRBJ1-5, with D possibly TRBD1 on 5 matching bases. This CDR3 is built from 15 residues. V was clipped by 8 bases and J by 3 bases, with 17 bases between them. The germline V gene encodes CDR1 SNHLY and CDR2 FYNNEI. In nucleotides, the CDR3 is TGTGCCAGCCGGCGGGCAGGGTTTAACAATCAGCCCCAGCATTTT. Translating gives CASRRAGFNNQPQHF.

V and J are TRBV5-1 and TRBJ2-1; 8 nucleotides match TRBD2. The germline CDR1 and CDR2 sequences are SGHRS and YFSETQ. V dropped 1 base and J dropped 4; count of bases not matched to a gene: 4. CDR3 length: 15 amino acids. CDR3 residues: CASSLLSGGYNEQFF. The CDR3 DNA is TGCGCCAGCAGCTTGTTAAGCGGGGGATACAATGAGCAGTTCTTC.

The CDR3 here is CASSYRGGVAFF. The CDR3 DNA is TGTGCCAGCAGTTACAGGGGAGGGGTAGCTTTCTTT. V usage is TRBV6-5 and J usage is TRBJ1-1; D may be TRBD1 (5 bases). The V end was cut by 2 bases, the J end by 10 bases, with 11 bases between. The germline V gene has CDR1 MNHEY and CDR2 SVGAGI. The CDR3 is 12 residues long.